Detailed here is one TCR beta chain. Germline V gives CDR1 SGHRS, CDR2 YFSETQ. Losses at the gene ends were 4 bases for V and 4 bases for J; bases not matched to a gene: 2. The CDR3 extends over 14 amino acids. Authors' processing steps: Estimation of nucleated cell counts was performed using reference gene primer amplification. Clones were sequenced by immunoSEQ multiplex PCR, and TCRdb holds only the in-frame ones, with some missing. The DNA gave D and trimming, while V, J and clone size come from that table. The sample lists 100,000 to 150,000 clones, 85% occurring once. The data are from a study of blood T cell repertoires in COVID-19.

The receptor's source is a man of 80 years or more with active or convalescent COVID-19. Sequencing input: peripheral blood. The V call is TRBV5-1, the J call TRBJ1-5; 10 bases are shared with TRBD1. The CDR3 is CASSKGQGNQPQHF. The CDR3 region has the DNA TGCGCCAGCAGCAAGGGACAGGGGAATCAGCCCCAGCATTTT.